Included here is one T cell receptor beta chain sequence, with context. The antigen is undetermined. PCR was performed a second time for 7 to 11 cycles using a sample-barcoded 5' primer and a J-beta primer mix. TCRdb recomputed calls from the 5' RACE reads with MiXCR, one row per CDR3 protein. The sample has more than 800,000 distinct CDR3 sequences, around 43% seen once. Sample donors were healthy Caucasian individuals that came from Russia, aged 6 to 90. The data were taken from a study of blood T cells in healthy people across ages. Across the study: About one barcoded beta molecule per two T cells was captured by template switching.

Points from the study as a whole: Getting older went along with TCR beta diversity per million T cells dropping roughly linearly. Diversity figures based on one million T cells were deemed too low.

The TCR was taken from an older woman in good health. Input material: blood.

In nucleotides, the CDR3 is TGCGCCAGCAGCTACGCCGTCGGGACAGGGGACTTCTATGGCTACACCTTC. Translation: CASSYAVGTGDFYGYTF. This sequence joins TRBV5-1 and TRBJ1-2; TRBD1 matches 10 bases. The CDR3 runs to 17 residues. The ends lost 3 bases at V and 4 bases at J; junction bases unmatched: 12. Looked up from germline, CDR1 is SGHRS and CDR2 is YFSETQ. The whole variable domain, remainder taken from reference TRBV5-1 and TRBJ1-2, is KAGVTQTPRYLIKTRGQQVTLSCSPISGHRSVSWYQQTPGQGLQFLFEYFSETQRNKGNFPGRFSGRQFSNSRSEMNVSTLELGDSALYLCASSYAVGTGDFYGYTFGSGTRLTVV.